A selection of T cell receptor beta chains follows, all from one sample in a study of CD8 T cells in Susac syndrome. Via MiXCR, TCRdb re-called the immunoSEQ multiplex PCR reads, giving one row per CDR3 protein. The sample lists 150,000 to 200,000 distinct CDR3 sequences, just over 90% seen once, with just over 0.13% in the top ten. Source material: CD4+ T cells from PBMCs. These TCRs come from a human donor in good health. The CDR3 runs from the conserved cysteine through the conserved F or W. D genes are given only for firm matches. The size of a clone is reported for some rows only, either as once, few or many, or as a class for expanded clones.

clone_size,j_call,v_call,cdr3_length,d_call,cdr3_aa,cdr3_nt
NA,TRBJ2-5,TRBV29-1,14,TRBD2,CSVRLAAYQETQYF,TGCAGCGTTAGACTAGCGGCTTACCAAGAGACCCAGTACTTC
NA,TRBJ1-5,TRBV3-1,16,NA,CASSQEYHRGNQPQHF,TGTGCCAGCAGCCAAGAGTATCACAGGGGCAATCAGCCCCAGCATTTT
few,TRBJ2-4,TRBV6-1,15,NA,CASRGLMLAKNIQYF,TGTGCCAGCAGAGGGCTCATGCTAGCCAAAAACATTCAGTACTTC
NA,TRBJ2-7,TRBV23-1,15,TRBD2,CASKGRGSLNFEQYF,TGCGCCAGCAAGGGGAGGGGCAGCCTCAACTTTGAGCAGTACTTC
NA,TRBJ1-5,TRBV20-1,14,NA,CSASPTGSNQPQHF,TGCAGTGCTAGTCCCACAGGGAGCAATCAGCCCCAGCATTTT
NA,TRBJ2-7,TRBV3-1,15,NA,CASSQDPGRAYEQYF,TGTGCCAGCAGCCAAGATCCGGGCCGAGCCTACGAGCAGTACTTC
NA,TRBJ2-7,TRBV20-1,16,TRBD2,CSAVRLAGRVGYEQYF,TGCAGTGCTGTACGACTAGCGGGGCGGGTTGGGTACGAGCAGTACTTC
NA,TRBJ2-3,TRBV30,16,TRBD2,CAWKVEGAGRWDTQYF,TGTGCCTGGAAGGTGGAGGGAGCGGGACGGTGGGATACGCAGTATTTT
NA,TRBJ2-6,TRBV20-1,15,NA,CSASDRVSGANVLTF,TGCAGTGCTAGTGACAGAGTCTCTGGGGCCAACGTCCTGACTTTC
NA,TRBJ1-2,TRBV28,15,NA,CASSFSGTSNYGYTF,TGTGCCAGCAGTTTTTCCGGGACATCTAACTATGGCTACACCTTC
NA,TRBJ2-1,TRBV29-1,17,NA,CSVVGPAGKGLYNEQFF,TGCAGCGTTGTGGGCCCCGCAGGCAAAGGGTTATACAATGAGCAGTTCTTC
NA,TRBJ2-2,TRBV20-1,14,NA,CSANRDSSTGELFF,TGCAGTGCTAACCGGGACTCTAGCACCGGGGAGCTGTTTTTT
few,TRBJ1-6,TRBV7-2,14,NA,CASSPDGGYSPLHF,TGTGCCAGCAGCCCCGACGGGGGGTATTCACCCCTCCACTTT
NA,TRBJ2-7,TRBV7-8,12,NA,CASSLAQGEQYF,TGTGCCAGCAGCTTAGCGCAAGGCGAGCAGTACTTC
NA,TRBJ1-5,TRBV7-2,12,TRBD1,CASSGQGQPQHF,TGTGCCAGCAGCGGACAGGGGCAGCCCCAGCATTTT
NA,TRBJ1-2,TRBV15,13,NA,CATSRDGTFGYTF,TGTGCCACCAGCAGAGACGGGACATTCGGCTACACCTTC
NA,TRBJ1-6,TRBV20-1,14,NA,CSASGPPDNSPLHF,TGCAGTGCTTCCGGACCGCCGGATAATTCACCCCTCCACTTT
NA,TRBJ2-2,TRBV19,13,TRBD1,CASTLTGTGELFF,TGTGCCAGTACCCTGACAGGGACCGGGGAGCTGTTTTTT
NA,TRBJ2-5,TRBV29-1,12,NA,CSVEIEGGTQYF,TGCAGCGTTGAGATAGAAGGCGGGACCCAGTACTTC
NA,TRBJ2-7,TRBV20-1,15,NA,CSALPFAGGRHEQYF,TGCAGTGCTCTCCCTTTTGCTGGAGGGAGACACGAGCAGTACTTC
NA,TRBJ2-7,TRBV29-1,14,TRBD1,CSVRSGGAEYEQYF,TGCAGCGTTCGATCAGGGGGCGCTGAGTACGAGCAGTACTTC
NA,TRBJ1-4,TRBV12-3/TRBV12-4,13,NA,CASREGSNEKLFF,TGTGCCAGCAGAGAGGGCTCTAATGAAAAACTGTTTTTT
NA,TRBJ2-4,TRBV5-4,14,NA,CASSLADRFDIQYF,TGTGCCAGCAGCTTGGCCGACAGGTTTGACATTCAGTACTTC
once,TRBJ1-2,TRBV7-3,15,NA,CASSLTARGDYGYTF,TGTGCCAGCAGCTTAACTGCTCGGGGGGACTATGGCTACACCTTC
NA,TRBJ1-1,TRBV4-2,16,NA,CASTMGPTGTGTEAFF,TGTGCCAGCACCATGGGGCCTACAGGGACGGGCACTGAAGCTTTCTTT
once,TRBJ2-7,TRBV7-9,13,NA,CASSLAQQTEQYF,TGTGCCAGCAGCTTAGCGCAACAGACAGAGCAGTACTTC
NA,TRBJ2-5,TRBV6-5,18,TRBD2,CASSYPRGRGGGKETQYF,TGTGCCAGCAGTTACCCCCGAGGGAGAGGCGGGGGGAAAGAGACCCAGTACTTC
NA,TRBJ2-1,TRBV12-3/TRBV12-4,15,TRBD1,CASSAAGQGNNEQFF,TGTGCCAGCAGTGCGGCGGGACAGGGCAATAATGAGCAGTTCTTC
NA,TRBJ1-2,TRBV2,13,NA,CASHSLRNLEGPF,TGTGCCAGCCATTCTTTAAGGAACCTGGAGGGACCCTTC
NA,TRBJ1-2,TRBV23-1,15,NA,CASSQSPGRNYGYTF,TGCGCCAGCAGTCAATCGCCGGGCAGGAACTATGGCTACACCTTC
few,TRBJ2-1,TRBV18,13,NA,CASSPGQYNEQFF,TGTGCCAGCTCGCCAGGCCAGTACAATGAGCAGTTCTTC
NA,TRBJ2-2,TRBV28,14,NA,CAATPWRRTGELFF,TGTGCCGCTACTCCTTGGCGGCGCACCGGGGAGCTGTTTTTT
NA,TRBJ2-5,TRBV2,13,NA,CASSPNRRETQYF,TGTGCCAGCAGTCCTAATCGACGGGAGACCCAGTACTTC
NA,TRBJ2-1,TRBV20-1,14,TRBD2,CSASNLAEYNEQFF,TGCAGTGCTAGCAATCTAGCGGAGTACAATGAGCAGTTCTTC
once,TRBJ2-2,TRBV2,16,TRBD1,CASSQLQGANTGELFF,TGTGCCAGCAGTCAACTTCAGGGGGCCAACACCGGGGAGCTGTTTTTT
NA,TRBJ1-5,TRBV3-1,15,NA,CASSHRQGVNQPQHF,TGTGCCAGCAGCCACCGCCAGGGTGTCAATCAGCCCCAGCATTTT
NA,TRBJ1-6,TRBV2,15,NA,CASSVVMGSNSPLHF,TGTGCCAGCAGCGTGGTGATGGGGTCTAATTCACCCCTCCACTTT
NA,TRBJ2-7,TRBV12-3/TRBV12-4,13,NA,CASSFSGSYEQYF,TGTGCCAGCAGTTTCTCCGGGAGCTACGAGCAGTACTTC
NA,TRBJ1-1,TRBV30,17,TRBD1,CAWAGTETLDDNTEAFF,TGTGCCTGGGCCGGGACAGAAACACTAGATGATAACACTGAAGCTTTCTTT
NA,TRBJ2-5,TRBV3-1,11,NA,CASSQFETQYF,TGTGCCAGCAGCCAATTCGAGACCCAGTACTTC
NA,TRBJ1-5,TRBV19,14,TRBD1,CATQSQGARQPQHF,TGTGCCACCCAGTCCCAGGGGGCGAGGCAGCCCCAGCATTTT
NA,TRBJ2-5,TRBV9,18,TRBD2,CASSVQASGGATKETQYF,TGTGCCAGCAGCGTACAGGCTAGCGGGGGGGCAACGAAAGAGACCCAGTACTTC
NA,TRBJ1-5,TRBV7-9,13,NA,CASSQTEPGPQHF,TGTGCCAGCAGCCAGACAGAGCCGGGGCCCCAGCATTTT
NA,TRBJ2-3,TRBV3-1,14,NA,CASSQNLGTDTQYF,TGTGCCAGCAGCCAAAACTTGGGCACAGATACGCAGTATTTT
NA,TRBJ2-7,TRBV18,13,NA,CASSGDRDYEQYF,TGTGCCAGCTCAGGAGACCGGGACTACGAGCAGTACTTC
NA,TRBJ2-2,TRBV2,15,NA,CASGSRGTYTGELFF,TGTGCCAGCGGGAGCCGCGGAACGTACACCGGGGAGCTGTTTTTT
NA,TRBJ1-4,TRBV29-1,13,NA,CSVATGPNEKLFF,TGCAGCGTCGCCACGGGGCCTAATGAAAAACTGTTTTTT
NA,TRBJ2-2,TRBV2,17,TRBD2,CASSELAGGSNTGELFF,TGTGCCAGCAGTGAATTAGCGGGGGGATCGAACACCGGGGAGCTGTTTTTT
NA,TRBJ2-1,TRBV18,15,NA,CASLFTQGSYNEQFF,TGTGCCAGCCTATTTACGCAGGGCTCCTACAATGAGCAGTTCTTC
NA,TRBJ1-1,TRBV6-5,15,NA,CASSGPGGGDSEAFF,TGTGCCAGCAGTGGGCCCGGAGGGGGAGATTCTGAAGCTTTCTTT
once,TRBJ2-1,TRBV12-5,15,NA,CASGLGVREYNEQFF,TGTGCTAGTGGTTTGGGGGTGCGGGAATACAATGAGCAGTTCTTC
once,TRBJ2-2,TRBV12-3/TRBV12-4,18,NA,CASSLGRDRTKNTGELFF,TGTGCCAGCAGTTTAGGGAGGGACAGAACAAAGAACACCGGGGAGCTGTTTTTT
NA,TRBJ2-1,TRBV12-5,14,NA,CASGLGTVYNEQFF,TGTGCTAGTGGTTTGGGGACAGTCTACAATGAGCAGTTCTTC
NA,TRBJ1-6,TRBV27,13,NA,CASSERSNSPLHF,TGTGCCAGCAGTGAGAGATCAAATTCACCCCTCCACTTT
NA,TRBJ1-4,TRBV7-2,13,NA,CASSDSYREKLFF,TGTGCCAGCAGCGACTCATATCGGGAAAAACTGTTTTTT
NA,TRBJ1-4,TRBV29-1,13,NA,CSGTYDGSEKLFF,TGCAGCGGAACGTACGATGGGAGTGAAAAACTGTTTTTT
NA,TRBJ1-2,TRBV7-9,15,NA,CASSYRDGSNYGYTF,TGTGCCAGCAGCTACCGGGACGGATCTAACTATGGCTACACCTTC
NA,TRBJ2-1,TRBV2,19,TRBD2,CASTIMRGMGLAVYNEQFF,TGTGCCAGCACTATTATGAGGGGTATGGGACTAGCGGTTTACAATGAGCAGTTCTTC